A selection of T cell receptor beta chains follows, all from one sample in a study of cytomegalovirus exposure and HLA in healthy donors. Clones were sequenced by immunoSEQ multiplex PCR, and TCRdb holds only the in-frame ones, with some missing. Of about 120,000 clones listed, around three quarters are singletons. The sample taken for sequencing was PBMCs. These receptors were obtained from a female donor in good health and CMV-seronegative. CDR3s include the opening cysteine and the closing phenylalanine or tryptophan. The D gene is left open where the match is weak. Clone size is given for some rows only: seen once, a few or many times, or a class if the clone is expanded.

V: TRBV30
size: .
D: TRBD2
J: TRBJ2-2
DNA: TGTGCCTGGAGCCGTTCCGGGGGGGCGACCGGGGAGCTGTTTTTT
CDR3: CAWSRSGGATGELFF

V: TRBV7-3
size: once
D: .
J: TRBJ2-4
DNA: TGTGCCAGCAGTTCTTCTGGAGGGGTCGGCAGTCAGTACTTC
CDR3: CASSSSGGVGSQYF

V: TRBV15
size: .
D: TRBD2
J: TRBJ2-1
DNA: TGTGCCACCAGCAGAGGGAGACTAGCGGTCCTGAGCTCCTACAATGAGCAGTTCTTC
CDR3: CATSRGRLAVLSSYNEQFF

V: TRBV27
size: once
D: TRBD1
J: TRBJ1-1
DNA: TGTGCCAGCAGTTCGCGGGGACAGCAAGCTGAAGCTTTCTTT
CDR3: CASSSRGQQAEAFF

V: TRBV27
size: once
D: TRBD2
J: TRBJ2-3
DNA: TGTGCCAGCAGTAAACTACAGACTAGCGGGGGTGGAGATACGCAGTATTTT
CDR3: CASSKLQTSGGGDTQYF

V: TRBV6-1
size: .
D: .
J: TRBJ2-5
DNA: TGTGCCAGCAAATATTTGGCAGGGGAGACCCAGTACTTC
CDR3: CASKYLAGETQYF

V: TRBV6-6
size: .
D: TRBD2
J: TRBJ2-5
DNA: TGTGCCAGCAGTAATCCGGGACTACGGGAAGAGACCCAGTACTTC
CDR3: CASSNPGLREETQYF

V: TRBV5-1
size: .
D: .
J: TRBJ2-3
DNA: TGCGCCAGCAGCCCCGACAGTTACGCAGATACGCAGTATTTT
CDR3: CASSPDSYADTQYF

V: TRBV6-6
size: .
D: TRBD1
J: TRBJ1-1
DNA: TGTGCCAGCAGCAGACAGGGGAACACTGAGGCTTTCTTT
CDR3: CASSRQGNTEAFF

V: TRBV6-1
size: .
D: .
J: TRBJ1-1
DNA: TGTGCCAGCAGTTTCGGCACTGAAGCTTTCTTT
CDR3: CASSFGTEAFF

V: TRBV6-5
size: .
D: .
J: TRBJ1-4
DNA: TGTGCCAGCAGTCTCGTTGCAACTAATGAAAAACTGTTTTTT
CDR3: CASSLVATNEKLFF

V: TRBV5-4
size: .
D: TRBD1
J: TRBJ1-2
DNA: TGTGCCAGCAGCCCTACGGGGGCAGGGGGCGCCTATGGCTACACCTTC
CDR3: CASSPTGAGGAYGYTF

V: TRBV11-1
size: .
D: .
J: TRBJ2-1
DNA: TGTGCCAGCAGCGGGCCCGGGGGACAGTTCTTC
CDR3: CASSGPGGQFF

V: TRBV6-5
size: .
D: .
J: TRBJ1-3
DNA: TGTGCCAGCAGTTTGAGACAGCATCTCTCTGGAAACACCATATATTTT
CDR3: CASSLRQHLSGNTIYF

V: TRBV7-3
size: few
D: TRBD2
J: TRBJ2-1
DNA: TGTGCCAGCAGCTTAGTAGCGGGGGGCCGTAATGAGCAGTTCTTC
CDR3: CASSLVAGGRNEQFF

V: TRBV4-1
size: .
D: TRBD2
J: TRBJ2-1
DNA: TGCGCCAGCAGCCGGACTAGCGGGAGTCCGAATGAGCAGTTCTTC
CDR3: CASSRTSGSPNEQFF

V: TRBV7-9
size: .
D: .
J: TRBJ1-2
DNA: TGTGCCAGCAGCTTAATGGCAGGAGGCGCGTCCCTCAACTATGGCTACACCTTC
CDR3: CASSLMAGGASLNYGYTF

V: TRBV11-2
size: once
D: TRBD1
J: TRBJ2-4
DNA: TGTGCCAGCAGCTTATCAGGGGGCCAAAGCAGTCAGTACTTC
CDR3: CASSLSGGQSSQYF

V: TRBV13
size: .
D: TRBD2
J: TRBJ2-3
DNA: TGTGCCAGCAGCTTAATGAGCGGGAGGATTACAGATACGCAGTATTTT
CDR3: CASSLMSGRITDTQYF

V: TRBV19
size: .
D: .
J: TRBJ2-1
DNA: TGTGCCAGTAGAACAGGACAGAATTACAATGAGCAGTTCTTC
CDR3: CASRTGQNYNEQFF

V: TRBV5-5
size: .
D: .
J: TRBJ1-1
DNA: TGTGCCAGCACCCCGGGGAGGAACACTGAAGCTTTCTTT
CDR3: CASTPGRNTEAFF

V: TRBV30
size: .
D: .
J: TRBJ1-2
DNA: TGTGCCTGGAGTGTCCTGGTATCCGGGGGCTACACCTTC
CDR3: CAWSVLVSGGYTF

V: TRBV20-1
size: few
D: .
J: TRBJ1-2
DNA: TGCAGTGCTAGACAGGGTTATGGCTACACCTTC
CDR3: CSARQGYGYTF

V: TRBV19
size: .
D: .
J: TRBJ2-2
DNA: TGTGCCAGTAGGGGTCAGGGTAGAACCGGGGAGCTGTTTTTT
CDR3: CASRGQGRTGELFF

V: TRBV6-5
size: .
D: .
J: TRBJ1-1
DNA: TGTGCCAGCAGACGGTCCGTGAACACTGAAGCTTTCTTT
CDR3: CASRRSVNTEAFF

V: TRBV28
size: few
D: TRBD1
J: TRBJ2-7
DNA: TGTGCCAGCAGTAATCTACAGGGGTACGAGCAGTACTTC
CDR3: CASSNLQGYEQYF

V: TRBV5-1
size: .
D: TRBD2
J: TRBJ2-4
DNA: TGCGCCAGCAGCTCGGCCCCTTTTGGAGGGACTAGCGGCCAAAACATTCAGTACTTC
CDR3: CASSSAPFGGTSGQNIQYF

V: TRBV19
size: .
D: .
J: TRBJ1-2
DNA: TGTGCCAGTAGTATTACGGGAGTCCATGGCTACACCTTC
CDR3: CASSITGVHGYTF

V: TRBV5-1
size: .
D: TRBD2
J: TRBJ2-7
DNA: TGCGCCAGCAGCTTCACTAGCGGGACCTACGAGCAGTACTTC
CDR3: CASSFTSGTYEQYF

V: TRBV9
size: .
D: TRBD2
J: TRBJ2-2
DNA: TGTGCCAGTGGGGGAGAGCGGGGGGTGAACACCGGGGAGCTGTTTTTT
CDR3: CASGGERGVNTGELFF

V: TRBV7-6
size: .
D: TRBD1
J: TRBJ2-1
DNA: TGTGCCAGCAGCTTAGGGGGACAGCCAGACAATGAGCAGTTCTTC
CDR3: CASSLGGQPDNEQFF

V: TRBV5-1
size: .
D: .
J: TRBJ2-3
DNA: TGCGCCAGATCCGACAGAGGAACGCAGTATTTT
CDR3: CARSDRGTQYF

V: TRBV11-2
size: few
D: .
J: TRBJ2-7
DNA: TGTGCCAGCAGCTCGGGGGCGACAGGGAACGAGCAGTACTTC
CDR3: CASSSGATGNEQYF

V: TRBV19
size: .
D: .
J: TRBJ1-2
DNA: TGTGCCAGTAGTACCCGTAACTATGGCTACACCTTC
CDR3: CASSTRNYGYTF

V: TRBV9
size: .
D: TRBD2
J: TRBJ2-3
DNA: TGTGCCAGCAGCGTCCTAGCGGGCCTACCCACAGATACGCAGTATTTT
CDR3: CASSVLAGLPTDTQYF

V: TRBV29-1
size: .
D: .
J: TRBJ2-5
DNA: TGCAGCGGACTTCAAGAGACCCAGTACTTC
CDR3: CSGLQETQYF

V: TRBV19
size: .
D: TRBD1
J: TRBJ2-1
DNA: TGTGCCAGTAGTACTCCGAAGACAGGGGGCAACTACAATGAGCAGTTCTTC
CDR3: CASSTPKTGGNYNEQFF

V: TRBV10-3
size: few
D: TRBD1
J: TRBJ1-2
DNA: TGTGCCATCAGTTGGGGACAGCTAAATAACTATGGCTACACCTTC
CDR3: CAISWGQLNNYGYTF

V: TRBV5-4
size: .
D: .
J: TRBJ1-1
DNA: TGTGCCAGCAGCTCGCGAGGGTTTTACACTGAAGCTTTCTTT
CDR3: CASSSRGFYTEAFF

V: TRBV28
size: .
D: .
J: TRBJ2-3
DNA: TGTGCCAGCAGTTTCCCTAGCGCGGGCACAGATACGCAGTATTTT
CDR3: CASSFPSAGTDTQYF

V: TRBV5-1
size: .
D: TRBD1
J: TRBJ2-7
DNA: TGCGCCAGCAGCTTGGGAGGGTTGAGGACAGGTGAGCAGTACTTC
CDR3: CASSLGGLRTGEQYF

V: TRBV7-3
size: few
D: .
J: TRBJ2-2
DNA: TGTGCCAGCAGCTCCTACCTTGGGCCCGGGAAGAATACCGGGGAGCTGTTTTTT
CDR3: CASSSYLGPGKNTGELFF

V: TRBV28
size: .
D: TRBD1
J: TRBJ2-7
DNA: TGTGCCAGCAGCGTTCCGGGGACAGGGTTGTACGAGCAGTACTTC
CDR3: CASSVPGTGLYEQYF

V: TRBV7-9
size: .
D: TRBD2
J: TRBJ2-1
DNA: TGTGCCAGCAGCTCAGGCCGCTTGAGCCCAGCGGGGGATGAGCAGTTCTTC
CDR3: CASSSGRLSPAGDEQFF

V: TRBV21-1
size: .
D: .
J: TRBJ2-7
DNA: TGTGCCAGCAGCGACAGGGGCACAAGAAACGAGCAGTACTTC
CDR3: CASSDRGTRNEQYF